The T cell receptor beta chain under discussion was sequenced for a study of blood T cell repertoires in COVID-19. Libraries were prepared by immunoSEQ multiplex PCR; TCRdb keeps only in-frame clonotypes and omits some of them. This table holds roughly 100,000 clones, around 74% found once. Trimming shortened V by 1 base and J by 4 bases, and 7 bases separated the two germline ends. The CDR3 extends over 13 amino acids. Germline assignment: CDR1 SGHVS and CDR2 FQNEAQ. The sequence was collected from a woman in her 70s with acute or convalescent COVID-19. This rearrangement joins TRBV7-8 to TRBJ2-5; D call uncertain. The source material was peripheral blood. CDR3 sequence (DNA): TGTGCCAGCAGCTTAGGACATCGAGAGACCCAGTACTTC. Residues: CASSLGHRETQYF.